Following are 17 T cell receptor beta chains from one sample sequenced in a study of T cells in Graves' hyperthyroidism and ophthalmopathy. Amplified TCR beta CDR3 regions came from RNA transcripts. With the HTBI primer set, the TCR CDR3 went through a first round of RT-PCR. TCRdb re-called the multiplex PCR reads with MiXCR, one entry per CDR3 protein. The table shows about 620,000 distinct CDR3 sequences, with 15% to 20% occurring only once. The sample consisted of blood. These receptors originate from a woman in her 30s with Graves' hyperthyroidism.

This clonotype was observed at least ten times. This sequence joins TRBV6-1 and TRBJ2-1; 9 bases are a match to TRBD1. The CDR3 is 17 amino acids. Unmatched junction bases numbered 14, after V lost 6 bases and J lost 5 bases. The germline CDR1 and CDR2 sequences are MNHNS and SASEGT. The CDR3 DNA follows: TGTGCCAGCAGCCCTACAGGGGGCCCTCAAGGTGACAATGAGCAGTTCTTC. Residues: CASSPTGGPQGDNEQFF.

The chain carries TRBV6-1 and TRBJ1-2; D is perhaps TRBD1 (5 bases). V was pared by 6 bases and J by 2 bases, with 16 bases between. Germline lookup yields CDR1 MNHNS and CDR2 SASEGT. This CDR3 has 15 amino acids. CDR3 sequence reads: CASRDSGGENYGYTF. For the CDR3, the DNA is TGTGCCAGCAGAGATTCAGGAGGGGAGAACTATGGCTACACCTTC.

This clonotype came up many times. CDR3 nucleotides: TGTGCCTGGCAGAGGCATGTGGCTTTCTTT. Translation: CAWQRHVAFF. The V call is TRBV30, the J call TRBJ1-1; D gene unclear. The CDR3 has 10 residues. CDR1 GTSNPN and CDR2 SVGIG come from the germline V gene (reference sequence). V dropped 5 bases and J dropped 11 bases, with 12 bases sitting between them.

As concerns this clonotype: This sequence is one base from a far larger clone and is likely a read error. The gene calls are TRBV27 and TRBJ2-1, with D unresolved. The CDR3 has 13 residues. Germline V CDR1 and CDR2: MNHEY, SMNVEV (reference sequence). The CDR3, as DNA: TGTGCCGGCAGTTTTGGTCCCTACAATGAGCAGTTCTTC. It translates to CAGSFGPYNEQFF.

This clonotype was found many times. CDR3 DNA sequence: TGTGCCAGCAGTAGGGACCTTCTCTACGAGCAGTACTTC. It is translated as CASSRDLLYEQYF. The V and J genes are TRBV6-2 or TRBV6-3 and TRBJ2-7; either TRBD1 or TRBD2 may supply D (5 bases each). Trimming took off 5 bases at V and 3 bases at J, with 11 bases between the two ends. CDR1 and CDR2 from the germline V gene are MNHEY and SVGEGT. CDR3 size: 13 residues.

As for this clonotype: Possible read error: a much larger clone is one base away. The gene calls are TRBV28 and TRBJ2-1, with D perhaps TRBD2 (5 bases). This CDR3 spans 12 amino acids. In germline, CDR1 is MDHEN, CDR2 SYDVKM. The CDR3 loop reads CASSAQEWEQLF. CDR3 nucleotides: TGTGCCAGCAGTGCTCAGGAATGGGAGCAGCTCTTC.

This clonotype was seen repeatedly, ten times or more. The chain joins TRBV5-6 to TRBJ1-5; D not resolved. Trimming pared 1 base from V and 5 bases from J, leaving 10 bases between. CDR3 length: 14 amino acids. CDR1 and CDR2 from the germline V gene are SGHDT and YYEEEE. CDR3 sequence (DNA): TGTGCCAGCAGCTTGCTGGACGGTCATCAGCCCCAGCATTTT. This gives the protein CASSLLDGHQPQHF.

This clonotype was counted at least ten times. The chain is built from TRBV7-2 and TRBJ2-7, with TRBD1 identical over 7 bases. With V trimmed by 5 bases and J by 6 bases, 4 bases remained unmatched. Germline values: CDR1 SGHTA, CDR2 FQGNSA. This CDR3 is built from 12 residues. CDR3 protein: CASSETGFEQYF. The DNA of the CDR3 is TGTGCCAGCAGCGAGACAGGGTTCGAGCAGTACTTC.

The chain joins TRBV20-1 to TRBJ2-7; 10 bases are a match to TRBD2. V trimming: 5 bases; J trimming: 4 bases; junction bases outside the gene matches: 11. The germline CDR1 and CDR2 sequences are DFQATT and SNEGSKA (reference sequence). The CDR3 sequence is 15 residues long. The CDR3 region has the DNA TGCAGTGCTCCCCATCTTCCTAGCGGGAGTTACGAGCAGTACTTC. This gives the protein CSAPHLPSGSYEQYF.

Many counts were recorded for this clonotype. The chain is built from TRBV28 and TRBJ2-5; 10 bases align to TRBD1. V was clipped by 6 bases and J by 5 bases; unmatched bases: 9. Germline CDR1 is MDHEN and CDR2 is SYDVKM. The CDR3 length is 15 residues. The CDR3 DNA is TGTGCCAGCAGGAAAGGACAGGGGGGGACCGAGACCCAGTACTTC. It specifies CASRKGQGGTETQYF.

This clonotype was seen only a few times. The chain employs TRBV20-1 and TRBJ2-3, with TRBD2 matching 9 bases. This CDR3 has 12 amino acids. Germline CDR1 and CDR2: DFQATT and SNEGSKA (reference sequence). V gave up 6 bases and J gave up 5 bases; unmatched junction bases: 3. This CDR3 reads CSALAGVDTQYF. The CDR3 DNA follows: TGCAGTGCCTTAGCGGGAGTAGATACGCAGTATTTT.

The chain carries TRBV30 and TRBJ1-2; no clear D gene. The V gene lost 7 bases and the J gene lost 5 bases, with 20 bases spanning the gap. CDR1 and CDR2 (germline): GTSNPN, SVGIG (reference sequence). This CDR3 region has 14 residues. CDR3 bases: TGTGCCTTTCAGACCGGGTCCGGCTATTATGGCTACACCTTC. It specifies CAFQTGSGYYGYTF.

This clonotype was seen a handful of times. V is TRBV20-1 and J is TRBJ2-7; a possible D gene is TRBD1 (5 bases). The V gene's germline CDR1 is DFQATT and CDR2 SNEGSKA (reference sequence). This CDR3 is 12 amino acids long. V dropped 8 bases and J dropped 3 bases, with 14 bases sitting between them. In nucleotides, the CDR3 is TGCAGTACCCCTAGGGGCTTCTACGAGCAGTACTTC. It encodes CSTPRGFYEQYF.

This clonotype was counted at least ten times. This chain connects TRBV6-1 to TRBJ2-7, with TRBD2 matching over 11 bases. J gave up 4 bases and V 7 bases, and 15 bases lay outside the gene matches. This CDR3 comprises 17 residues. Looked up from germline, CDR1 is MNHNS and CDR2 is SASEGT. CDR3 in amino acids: CASMRGTSGKVGYEQYF. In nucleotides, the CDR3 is TGTGCCAGCATGAGAGGGACTAGCGGCAAGGTGGGGTACGAGCAGTACTTC.

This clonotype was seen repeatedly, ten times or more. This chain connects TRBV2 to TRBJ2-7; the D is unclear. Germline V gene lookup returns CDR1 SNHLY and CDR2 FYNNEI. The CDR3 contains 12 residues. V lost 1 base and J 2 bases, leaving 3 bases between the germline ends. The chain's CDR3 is CASSEVTYEQYF. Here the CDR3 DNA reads TGTGCCAGCAGTGAAGTGACCTACGAGCAGTACTTC.

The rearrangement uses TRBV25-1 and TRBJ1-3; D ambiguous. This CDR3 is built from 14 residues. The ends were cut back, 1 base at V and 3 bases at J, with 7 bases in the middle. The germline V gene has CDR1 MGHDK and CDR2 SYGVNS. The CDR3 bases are TGTGCCAGCAGTGAATTAGGCCTTGGAAACACCATATATTTT. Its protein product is CASSELGLGNTIYF.

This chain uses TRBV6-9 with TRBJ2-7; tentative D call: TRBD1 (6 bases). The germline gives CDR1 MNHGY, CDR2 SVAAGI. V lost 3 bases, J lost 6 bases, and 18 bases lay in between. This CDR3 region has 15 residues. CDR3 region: CASSYPGQFSGEQYF. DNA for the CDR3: TGTGCCAGCAGTTACCCAGGACAGTTCAGTGGCGAGCAGTACTTC.